This T cell receptor beta chain was documented in a study of blood T cell repertoires in COVID-19. Authors' processing steps: Amplification from reference gene primers served as the basis for estimated nucleated cell counts. The repertoire was sequenced with immunoSEQ multiplex PCR; TCRdb's copy has only in-frame clones and lacks some. V and J calls and clone size come straight from that table; D and trimming were deduced from the DNA. The sample contains 150,000 to 200,000 clones, 75% to 90% of which appear only once. Enrollees, 18 to 89 years old, lived in about two dozen US areas. Clinical history as reported by participants underpinned cohort assignment. The recovered donors of Cohort 3 showed two negative PCRs, clearance, or symptom resolution. This CDR3 has 12 amino acids. V lost 3 bases, J lost 6 bases, and 4 bases stayed unmatched. The germline V gene has CDR1 SQVTM and CDR2 ANQGSEA.

The sequencing input was PBMCs or T cells enriched from blood (not recorded which). The V call is TRBV29-1, the J call TRBJ2-7; 8 bases match TRBD1. The sequence was obtained from a woman aged 18-29 years who had recovered from COVID-19. CDR3: CSVERGTGEQYF. The CDR3 DNA is TGCAGCGTTGAGAGGGGGACAGGCGAGCAGTACTTC.